This passage covers 13 T cell receptor beta chains from one sample sequenced in a study of cytomegalovirus exposure and HLA in healthy donors. PCR employed 60 Vbeta and 13 Jbeta primers. Using immunoSEQ multiplex PCR, the repertoire was profiled, and TCRdb retains in-frame clones only, with some absent. The repertoire holds a few hundred thousand clones, with about 83% as singletons. The material sequenced was PBMCs. The receptors come from a girl between 10 and 17 years old in good health and CMV-seronegative.

The chain has TRBV18 and TRBJ1-1, with D unclear. The CDR3 contains 14 residues. CDR1 is KGHSH and CDR2 is LQKENI in the germline V gene. Trimming cost V 4 bases and J 1 base, with 10 bases left between them. The CDR3 DNA follows: TGTGCCAGCTCACTACAATCGGGGAACACTGAAGCTTTCTTT. Its protein product is CASSLQSGNTEAFF. The full variable domain, with the rest looked up from reference TRBV18 and TRBJ1-1, is NAGVMQNPRHLVRRRGQEARLRCSPMKGHSHVYWYRQLPEEGLKFMVYLQKENIIDESGMPKERFSAEFPKEGPSILRIQQVVRGDSAAYFCASSLQSGNTEAFFGQGTRLTVV.

With respect to this clone: One junction end disagrees with the germline gene, perhaps due to a read error. This chain links TRBV7-7 with TRBJ2-1; 7 bases fit TRBD1. The germline gives CDR1 SSHAT, CDR2 FNYEAQ (reference sequence). The CDR3 is 13 amino acids. As DNA, the CDR3 is TGTGCTAGCAGCGAGGACAGGTACAATGAGCAGTTCTTC. It translates to CASSEDRYNEQFF.

This clone was observed a single time. CDR3 coding DNA: TGTGCCAGCTCACCAGGGGGACAGAACTATGGCTACACCTTC. Its protein product is CASSPGGQNYGYTF. This chain uses TRBV18 with TRBJ1-2; 7 bases are shared with TRBD1. CDR1 and CDR2 from the germline V gene are KGHSH and LQKENI. The CDR3 is 14 residues long. V was pared by 2 bases and J by 2 bases, with 2 bases of the junction left unmatched.

The chain recombines TRBV28 with TRBJ1-3, with a weak D call TRBD1 (5 bases). The germline CDR1 and CDR2 sequences are MDHEN and SYDVKM. This CDR3 spans 18 amino acids. The V gene lost 8 bases and the J gene lost 6 bases, with 29 bases spanning the gap. CDR3 DNA: TGTGCCAGCCCTCCGACCGGCCCTTGGGCAGGGCCGTTAAACACCATATATTTT. It specifies CASPPTGPWAGPLNTIYF.

The chain employs TRBV11-1 and TRBJ2-7; possibly TRBD1 for D (6 bases). CDR1 is SGHAT and CDR2 is FQDESV in the germline V gene (reference sequence). The length of the CDR3 is 13 residues. Deletions cut 6 bases from V and 3 bases from J, with 12 bases between. The CDR3 sequence: CASRAGVYYEQYF. CDR3 bases: TGTGCCAGCAGAGCAGGGGTATACTACGAGCAGTACTTC.

V gene TRBV7-8 combines with J gene TRBJ2-1, with D uncertain. The CDR3 length is 15 residues. Germline assignment: CDR1 SGHVS and CDR2 FQNEAQ. V shed 8 bases and J shed 0 bases, with 14 bases lying between them. CDR3 protein: CASGVGSSSYNEQFF. For the CDR3, the DNA is TGTGCCAGCGGTGTCGGGTCCAGCTCCTACAATGAGCAGTTCTTC.

The chain has TRBV9 and TRBJ1-1; D possibly corresponds to TRBD1 (5 bases). The CDR3 extends over 15 amino acids. V was cut by 4 bases and J by 5 bases, with 18 bases left in between. Germline CDR1 is SGDLS and CDR2 is YYNGEE. The CDR3 region is CASSSANRSPTEAFF. In nucleotides, the CDR3 is TGTGCCAGCAGCTCGGCCAACAGGAGTCCGACTGAAGCTTTCTTT. Using reference TRBV9 and TRBJ1-1 for the parts outside the CDR3, the full variable domain is DSGVTQTPKHLITATGQRVTLRCSPRSGDLSVYWYQQSLDQGLQFLIQYYNGEERAKGNILERFSAQQFPDLHSELNLSSLELGDSALYFCASSSANRSPTEAFFGQGTRLTVV.

The rearrangement joins TRBV6-1 to TRBJ2-3; D gene unclear. Trimming removed 3 bases from V and 2 bases from J, with 18 bases in between. The V gene's germline CDR1 is MNHNS and CDR2 SASEGT. The CDR3 contains 17 residues. CDR3 amino acids: CASSETRGNKVTDTQYF. The CDR3 region has the DNA TGTGCCAGCAGTGAGACCCGCGGCAACAAAGTCACAGATACGCAGTATTTT.

J is TRBJ2-5 and V is TRBV6-1, with 10 positions matching TRBD2. After removal of 4 bases from V and 4 bases from J, the junction contained 0 bases not matched to a gene. This CDR3 is 13 amino acids long. CDR1 and CDR2 from the germline V gene are MNHNS and SASEGT. DNA for the CDR3: TGTGCCAGCAGTGGACTAGCGGGAGAGACCCAGTACTTC. This gives the protein CASSGLAGETQYF.

This clone was counted between two and nine times. The chain is built from TRBV7-2 and TRBJ2-2; 7 positions match TRBD1. CDR1 SGHTA and CDR2 FQGNSA come from the germline V gene. Unmatched junction bases numbered 7, after V lost 5 bases and J lost 4 bases. The CDR3 loop spans 15 amino acids. In DNA form, the CDR3 reads TGTGCCAGCAGCGAAACAGGGGTTACCACCGGGGAGCTGTTTTTT. Translation gives CASSETGVTTGELFF.

V is TRBV7-9 and J is TRBJ1-2; 9 bases match TRBD1. CDR1 is SEHNR and CDR2 is FQNEAQ in the germline V gene (reference sequence). The CDR3 is made up of 15 amino acids. The V gene end was trimmed by 5 bases and the J gene end by 3 bases; junction bases not matched to a gene: 7. The CDR3 DNA reads TGTGCCAGCAGCGAACAGGGGGCGTATCACTATGGCTACACCTTC. This gives the protein CASSEQGAYHYGYTF.

This clone showed up just a few times. The chain links TRBV6-1 to TRBJ1-1; D is perhaps TRBD1 (5 bases). Deletions cut 10 bases from V and 0 bases from J, with 15 bases between. This CDR3 has 14 amino acids. The V gene's germline CDR1 is MNHNS and CDR2 SASEGT. CDR3 sequence: CAIPVRQMNTEAFF. DNA for the CDR3: TGTGCCATCCCCGTTCGACAGATGAACACTGAAGCTTTCTTT.

J is TRBJ1-1 and V is TRBV29-1; 8 nucleotides line up with TRBD1. The length of the CDR3 is 12 residues. The ends lost 7 bases at V and 5 bases at J; junction bases unmatched: 6. Looked up from germline, CDR1 is SQVTM and CDR2 is ANQGSEA. CDR3 nucleotide sequence: TGCAGCGCCTGGACAGGGTCTACTGAAGCTTTCTTT. Encoded protein: CSAWTGSTEAFF.